A selection of T cell receptor beta chains follows, all from one sample in a study of technical replicates of blood from several donors. The table came from immunoSEQ multiplex PCR; TCRdb's copy has only in-frame clones and leaves some out. The data contain approximately 90,000 clones, roughly 96% of them singletons. What was sequenced was T cells isolated from PBMCs. The source is a human donor in good health. The CDR3 runs from the conserved cysteine through the conserved F or W. The D gene is left open where the match is weak. Where a row states a size, it is once, few, many or the class of an expanded clone; other rows omit it.

TRBJ2-2,TRBD1,once,TRBV7-6,TGTGCCAGCAGCTTTCGACAGGGGGCGGTCTCCGGGGAGCTGTTTTTT,CASSFRQGAVSGELFF
TRBJ2-2,.,.,TRBV10-1,TGCGCCAGCAGACCAACTAGAGAGGTTACCGGGGAGCTGTTTTTT,CASRPTREVTGELFF
TRBJ2-3,.,.,TRBV5-6,TGTGCCAGCAGCTGGTCAGGGAAGTTACCTAGGGGCACAGATACGCAGTATTTT,CASSWSGKLPRGTDTQYF
TRBJ2-6,TRBD2,.,TRBV5-1,TGCGCCAGCAAGAAACTTCGTGGGGAGGGGCCTGCTAGCTCTGGGGCCAACGTCCTGACTTTC,CASKKLRGEGPASSGANVLTF
TRBJ2-2,TRBD1,.,TRBV5-1,TGCGCCAGCAGCCCCCTCGACAGGGGGGGCACCGGGGAGCTGTTTTTT,CASSPLDRGGTGELFF
TRBJ1-1,.,.,TRBV19,TGTGCCAGTAGTACCGGACAGAGAGCTTTCTTT,CASSTGQRAFF
TRBJ2-2,TRBD1,.,TRBV4-2,TGTGCCAGCAGCCAAATGTGGACAGGGCGAACCGGGGAGCTGTTTTTT,CASSQMWTGRTGELFF
TRBJ1-1,.,.,TRBV27,TGTGCCAGCCTCGCATACAGGAGCAACACTGAAGCTTTCTTT,CASLAYRSNTEAFF
TRBJ1-5,.,.,TRBV30,TGTGCCTGGAGTTCGGGAGGGTCGGGCAATCAGCCCCAGCATTTT,CAWSSGGSGNQPQHF
TRBJ2-1,TRBD1,.,TRBV2,TGTGCCAGCAGTCCCAGGGGGCGGCTAAGTGAGCAGTTCTTC,CASSPRGRLSEQFF
TRBJ1-3,.,.,TRBV7-9,TGTGCCAGCAGCTTCTATGAGGGAAACACCATATATTTT,CASSFYEGNTIYF
TRBJ2-3,TRBD2,.,TRBV18,TGTGCCAGCTCCGACCTAGCGGGATACGGAGATACGCAGTATTTT,CASSDLAGYGDTQYF
TRBJ2-5,.,once,TRBV7-8,TGTGCCAGCAGCTTAGCTTCTGTAGAAGAGACCCAGTACTTC,CASSLASVEETQYF
TRBJ1-5,TRBD1,.,TRBV6-1,TGTGCCAGCACGGGACAGGGGGCAGGCAATCAGCCCCAGCATTTT,CASTGQGAGNQPQHF
TRBJ2-2,TRBD1,once,TRBV2,TGTGCCAGCAGGCCGGGACAGGGGGCGGTCGGGGAGCTGTTTTTT,CASRPGQGAVGELFF
TRBJ2-1,TRBD2,.,TRBV10-2,TGCGCCAGCAGTTATGGGGGAGGGCCGGCCTACAATGAGCAGTTCTTC,CASSYGGGPAYNEQFF
TRBJ2-3,TRBD2,few,TRBV10-3,TGTGCCATCAGTCGGTCGGGAGGGACAGATACGCAGTATTTT,CAISRSGGTDTQYF
TRBJ2-1,TRBD2,.,TRBV2,TGTGCCAGCACGGTAACTAGCGGGAGGGCCGTTGAGCAGTTCTTC,CASTVTSGRAVEQFF
TRBJ2-1,.,.,TRBV19,TGTGCCAGTAGACCGAGGGGGAGTGAGCAGTTCTTC,CASRPRGSEQFF
TRBJ1-2,.,.,TRBV29-1,TGCAGCGTTGCTGGGGACTTCTATGGCTACACCTTC,CSVAGDFYGYTF
TRBJ1-2,TRBD1,.,TRBV9,TGTGCCAGCAGCGAGACGATCGGGACAGGTTACTATGGCTACACCTTC,CASSETIGTGYYGYTF
TRBJ2-2,TRBD2,.,TRBV2,TGTGCCAGCAGGTTTGACCCCGGGACTAGGGGGAACACCGGGGAGCTGTTTTTT,CASRFDPGTRGNTGELFF
TRBJ1-2,.,once,TRBV19,TGTGCCAGTAGGCGGGGACCTTCTAACTATGGCTACACCTTC,CASRRGPSNYGYTF
TRBJ2-7,.,.,TRBV5-1,TGCGCCAGCAGCTCGCCCGGGAAGTCCTACGAGCAGTACTTC,CASSSPGKSYEQYF
TRBJ2-4,.,.,TRBV7-9,TGTGCCAGCAGCTTAATGACAATAGCGAACATTCAGTACTTC,CASSLMTIANIQYF
TRBJ1-1,.,.,TRBV7-3,TGTGCCAGCAGCTTACAGTGGAACACTGAAGCTTTCTTT,CASSLQWNTEAFF
TRBJ2-5,TRBD2,.,TRBV11-2,TGTGCCAGCAGCTTAGATCCCTTGTGGATAGGGAGGGAGGGAGAGACCCAGTACTTC,CASSLDPLWIGREGETQYF
TRBJ2-2,TRBD2,once,TRBV9,TGTGCCAGCAGCGGATATAGCGGGAGTGCCGGGGAGCTGTTTTTT,CASSGYSGSAGELFF
TRBJ1-5,.,.,TRBV19,TGTGCCAGTTCGGCGGGTCAGCCCCAGCATTTT,CASSAGQPQHF
TRBJ2-5,TRBD1,.,TRBV7-3,TGTGCCAGCAGCTGGACAGGGGGCGAGTTAGAGACCCAGTACTTC,CASSWTGGELETQYF
TRBJ2-7,.,once,TRBV6-5,TGTGCCAGCAGGCGGTACCCAGGGATCCGGTACGAGCAGTACTTC,CASRRYPGIRYEQYF
TRBJ1-6,.,.,TRBV6-1,TGTGCCAGCAGTGAAAGGTTGCTGAGACTCTCCTATAATTCACCCCTCCACTTT,CASSERLLRLSYNSPLHF
TRBJ1-6,.,.,TRBV6-6,TGTGCCAGCAGTTACGAGGGAACCTATAATTCACCCCTCCACTTT,CASSYEGTYNSPLHF
TRBJ1-1,TRBD1,few,TRBV2,TGTGCCAGCAGGAAGACAGGGCCTCCTACTGAAGCTTTCTTT,CASRKTGPPTEAFF
TRBJ2-7,.,.,TRBV6-5,TGTGCCAGCAGTTTGAATGCAGGGGCAACCTACGAGCAGTACTTC,CASSLNAGATYEQYF
TRBJ2-7,TRBD2,.,TRBV4-1,TGCGCCAGCAGCCAAGACGGAAGCGGGGGGCTGGATTACGAGCAGTACTTC,CASSQDGSGGLDYEQYF
TRBJ1-6,.,.,TRBV9,TGTGCCAGCAGCGTAGGGGGACACTATAATTCACCCCTCCACTTT,CASSVGGHYNSPLHF
TRBJ2-4,.,.,TRBV15,TGTGCCACCAGCAGAGGAGACAGGGCCAAAAACATTCAGTACTTC,CATSRGDRAKNIQYF
TRBJ1-1,.,.,TRBV9,TGTGCCAGCAGCGTAGACAGGGAGGGGGTTGAAGCTTTCTTT,CASSVDREGVEAFF
TRBJ2-6,.,.,TRBV6-5,TGTGCCAGCGCGCATGCGGTTCCGCCCCGCGTCCTGACTTTC,CASAHAVPPRVLTF
TRBJ2-2,.,.,TRBV5-1,TGCGCCAGCAGCTTTGAGTCGAACACCGGGGAGCTGTTTTTT,CASSFESNTGELFF
TRBJ1-1,.,.,TRBV19,TGTGCCAGTAGTATGCAGGGGATGACTGAAGCTTTCTTT,CASSMQGMTEAFF
TRBJ2-2,.,.,TRBV4-1,TGCGCCAGCAGCCAAGCCCAGAACACCGGGGAGCTGTTTTTT,CASSQAQNTGELFF
TRBJ1-2,.,.,TRBV19,TGTGCCAGTAGTCCCAGTCGTAACTATGGCTACACCTTC,CASSPSRNYGYTF
TRBJ2-7,.,.,TRBV20-1,TGCAGTGCTACGGACAACTACGAGCAGTACTTC,CSATDNYEQYF
TRBJ1-1,.,.,TRBV6-1,TGTGCCAGCAGTGAAATAATTTCGTTAGAAGCTTTCTTT,CASSEIISLEAFF
TRBJ1-5,.,.,TRBV18,TGTGCCAGCTCACCTCGACAGGACGTAAATCAGCCCCAGCATTTT,CASSPRQDVNQPQHF
TRBJ2-5,TRBD1,.,TRBV5-1,TGCGCCAGCAGCGACAGCAGGGGGGAGACCCAGTACTTC,CASSDSRGETQYF
TRBJ1-6,TRBD1,.,TRBV30,TGTGCCTGGAGGGAGACAGGGTGGAATTCACCCCTCCACTTT,CAWRETGWNSPLHF
TRBJ2-7,.,.,TRBV13,TGTGCCAGCAGCGGGGACAACTCCTACGAGCAGTACTTC,CASSGDNSYEQYF
TRBJ2-7,.,.,TRBV6-1,TGTGCCAGCTCTGGCCGACACCCTACCTACGAGCAGTACTTC,CASSGRHPTYEQYF